The T cell receptor (beta chain) described here comes from a study of identical twins. Findings of the study overall: Zero-insertion findings could be partly confounded by invariant cells (MAIT and iNKT cells). Monozygotic twins shared more out-of-frame TCR alpha than recombination models predicted. Fewer insertions were carried by abundant cord blood beta clonotypes, but none was seen in memory repertoires.

The CDR3 extends over 16 amino acids. Germline values: CDR1 MNHEY, CDR2 SVGEGT. J gave up 0 bases and V 6 bases, and 8 bases lay outside the gene matches. No donor was unhealthy or non-Caucasian. The table lists this clonotype with a few counts. Its antigen remains unknown. Using its own MiXCR run on the 5' RACE reads, TCRdb lists one record per CDR3 protein. Of 540,000 or so distinct CDR3 sequences listed, 20% to 25% are singletons. These data were also reused for a study on yellow fever vaccine responses in identical twins.

The source is a woman aged 18-29 years in good health. The J gene is TRBJ1-5, the V gene TRBV6-2 or TRBV6-3; TRBD1 matches at 7 bases. Sequenced: CD4+ T cells sorted from blood. CDR3 residues: CASSRLGTVSNQPQHF. In DNA, the CDR3 is TGTGCCAGCAGCCGCCTAGGGACAGTTAGCAATCAGCCCCAGCATTTT.